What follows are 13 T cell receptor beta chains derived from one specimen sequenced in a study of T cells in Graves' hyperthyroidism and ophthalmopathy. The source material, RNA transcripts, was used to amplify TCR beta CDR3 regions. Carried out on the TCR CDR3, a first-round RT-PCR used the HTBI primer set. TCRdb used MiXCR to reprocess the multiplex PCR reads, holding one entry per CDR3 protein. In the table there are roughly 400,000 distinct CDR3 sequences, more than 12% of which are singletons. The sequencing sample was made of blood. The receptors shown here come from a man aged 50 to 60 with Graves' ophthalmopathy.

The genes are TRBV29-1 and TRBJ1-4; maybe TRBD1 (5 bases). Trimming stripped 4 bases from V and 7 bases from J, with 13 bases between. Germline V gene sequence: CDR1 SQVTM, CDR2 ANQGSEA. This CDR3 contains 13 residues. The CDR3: CSVGRGGGEKLFF. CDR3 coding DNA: TGCAGCGTTGGGCGCGGGGGTGGTGAAAAACTGTTTTTT.

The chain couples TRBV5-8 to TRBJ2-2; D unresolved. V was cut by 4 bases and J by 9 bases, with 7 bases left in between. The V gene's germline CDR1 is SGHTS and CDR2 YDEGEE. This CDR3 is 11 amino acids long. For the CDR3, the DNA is TGTGCCAGCAGCGTCCTCCGGGAGCTGTTTTTT. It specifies CASSVLRELFF.

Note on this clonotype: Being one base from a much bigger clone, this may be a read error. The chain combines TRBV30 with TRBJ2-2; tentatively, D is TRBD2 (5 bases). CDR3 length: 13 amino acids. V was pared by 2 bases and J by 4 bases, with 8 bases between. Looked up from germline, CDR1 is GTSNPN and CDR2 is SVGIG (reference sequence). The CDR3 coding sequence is TGTGCCTGGAGTCCGGGAAGCACCGGGGAGCTGTTTTTT. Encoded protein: CAWSPGSTGELFF.

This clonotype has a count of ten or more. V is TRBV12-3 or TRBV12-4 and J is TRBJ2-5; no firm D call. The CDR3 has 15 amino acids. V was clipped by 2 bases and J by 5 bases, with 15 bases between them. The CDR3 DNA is TGTGCCAGCAGTTTAAGGGCAACGGTCATGGAGACCCAGTACTTC. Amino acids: CASSLRATVMETQYF.

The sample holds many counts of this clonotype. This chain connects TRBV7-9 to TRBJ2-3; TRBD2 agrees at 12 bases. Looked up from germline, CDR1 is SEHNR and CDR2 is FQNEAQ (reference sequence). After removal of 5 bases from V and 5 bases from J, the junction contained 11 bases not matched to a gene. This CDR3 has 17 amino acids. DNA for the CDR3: TGTGCCAGCAGCCCTCGACTAGCGGGAGAGTTGGGAGATACGCAGTATTTT. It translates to CASSPRLAGELGDTQYF. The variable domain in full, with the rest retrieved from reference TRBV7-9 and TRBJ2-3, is DTGVSQNPRHKITKRGQNVTFRCDPISEHNRLYWYRQTLGQGPEFLTYFQNEAQLEKSRLLSDRFSAERPKGSFSTLEIQRTEQGDSAMYLCASSPRLAGELGDTQYFGPGTRLTVL.

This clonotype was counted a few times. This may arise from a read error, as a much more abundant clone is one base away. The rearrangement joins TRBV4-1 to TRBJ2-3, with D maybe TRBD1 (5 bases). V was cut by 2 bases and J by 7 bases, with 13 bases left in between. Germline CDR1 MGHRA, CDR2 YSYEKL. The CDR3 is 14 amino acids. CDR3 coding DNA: TGCGCCAGCAGCCAATTTCCAGGGCGGAATACGCAGTATTTT. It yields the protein CASSQFPGRNTQYF.

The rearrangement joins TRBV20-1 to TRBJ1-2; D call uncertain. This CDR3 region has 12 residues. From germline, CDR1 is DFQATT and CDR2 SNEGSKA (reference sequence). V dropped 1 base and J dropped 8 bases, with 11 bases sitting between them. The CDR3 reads CSARGRGHGYTF. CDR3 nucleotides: TGCAGTGCTAGAGGTCGGGGTCACGGCTACACCTTC.

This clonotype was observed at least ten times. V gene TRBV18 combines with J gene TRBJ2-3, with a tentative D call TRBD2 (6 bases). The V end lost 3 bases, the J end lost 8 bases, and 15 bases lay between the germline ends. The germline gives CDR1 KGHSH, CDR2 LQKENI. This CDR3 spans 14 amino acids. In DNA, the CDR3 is TGTGCCAGCTCACCTCCCCTCGGGGGAGGTACGCAGTATTTT. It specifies CASSPPLGGGTQYF.

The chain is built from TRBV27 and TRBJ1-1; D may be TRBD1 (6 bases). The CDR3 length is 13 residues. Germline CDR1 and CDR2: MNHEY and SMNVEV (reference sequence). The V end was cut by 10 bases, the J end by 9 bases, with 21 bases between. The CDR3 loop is CANDSQGRRKAFF. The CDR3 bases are TGTGCCAACGACTCTCAGGGGCGCCGTAAAGCTTTCTTT.

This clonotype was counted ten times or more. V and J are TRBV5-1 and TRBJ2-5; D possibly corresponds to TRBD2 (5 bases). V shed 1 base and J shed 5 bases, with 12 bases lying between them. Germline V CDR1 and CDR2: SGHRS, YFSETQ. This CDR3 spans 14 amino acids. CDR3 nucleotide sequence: TGCGCCAGCAGCTTGCTCGGGAACGATGAGACCCAGTACTTC. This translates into CASSLLGNDETQYF.

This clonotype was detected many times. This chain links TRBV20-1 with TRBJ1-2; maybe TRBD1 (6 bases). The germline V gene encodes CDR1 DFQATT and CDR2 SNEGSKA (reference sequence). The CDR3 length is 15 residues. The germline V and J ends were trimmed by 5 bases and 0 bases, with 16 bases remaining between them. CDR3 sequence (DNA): TGCAGTGCTCAAAACGGGGGCAAGACTAACTATGGCTACACCTTC. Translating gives CSAQNGGKTNYGYTF.

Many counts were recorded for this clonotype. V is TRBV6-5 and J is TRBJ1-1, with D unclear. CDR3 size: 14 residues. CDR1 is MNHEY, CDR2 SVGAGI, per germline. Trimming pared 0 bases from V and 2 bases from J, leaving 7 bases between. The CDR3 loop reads CASSYSDPNTEAFF. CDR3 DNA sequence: TGTGCCAGCAGTTACTCAGACCCTAACACTGAAGCTTTCTTT.

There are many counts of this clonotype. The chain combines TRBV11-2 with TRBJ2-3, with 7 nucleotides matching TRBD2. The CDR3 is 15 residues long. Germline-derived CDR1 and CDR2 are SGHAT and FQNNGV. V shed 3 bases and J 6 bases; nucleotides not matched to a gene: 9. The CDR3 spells CASSFQTGGVDTQYF. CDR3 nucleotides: TGTGCCAGCAGCTTTCAAACGGGGGGAGTCGATACGCAGTATTTT.